Below, 21 T cell receptor beta chains from the same sample are listed, as sequenced in a study of T-cell reconstitution after alpha-beta-depleted transplantation in children. Unique molecular identifiers were incorporated into the prepared TCRbeta library. Via MiXCR, TCRdb re-called the PCR reads, giving one row per CDR3 protein. The table has more than 450,000 distinct CDR3 sequences, approximately 20% seen once. This material consisted of PBMCs from the stem cell graft donor, taken from the stem cell graft. The origin of the receptors is a human donor who donated a stem cell graft to a child with acute lymphoblastic leukemia.

This clonotype was observed at least ten times. This sequence joins TRBV3-1 and TRBJ2-7; 9 bases align to TRBD1. CDR3 length: 14 amino acids. The germline V gene encodes CDR1 LGHDT and CDR2 YNNKEL (reference sequence). V shed 4 bases, J shed 4 bases, and the junction held 5 bases outside the gene matches. In DNA form, the CDR3 reads TGTGCCAGCAGCCCGGGACAGGGACCATACGAGCAGTACTTC. It specifies CASSPGQGPYEQYF.

This clonotype came up a few times. The chain employs TRBV10-3 and TRBJ2-7; possibly TRBD2 for D (5 bases). The CDR3 loop spans 12 amino acids. CDR1 ENHRY and CDR2 SYGVKD come from the germline V gene. The CDR3 here is CAIKDPGYFSVV. CDR3 sequence (DNA): TGTGCCATCAAGGACCCCGGCTATTTTAGCGTGGTC.

This clonotype was seen a handful of times. The rearrangement links TRBV18 to TRBJ2-1; no firm D call. The germline CDR1 and CDR2 sequences are KGHSH and LQKENI. This CDR3 has 14 residues. V was trimmed by 0 bases and J by 8 bases, leaving 11 bases between them. CDR3 residues: CASSPPITGDEQFF. CDR3 nucleotide sequence: TGTGCCAGCTCACCACCCATCACTGGAGATGAGCAGTTCTTC.

The gene calls are TRBV6-1 and TRBJ2-7, with TRBD2 as a possible D gene (6 bases). The V gene's germline CDR1 is MNHNS and CDR2 SASEGT. The CDR3 runs to 13 residues. Between the trimmed V and J ends, which lost 10 bases and 2 bases, there was a span of 15 bases. The DNA for the CDR3 is TGTGCCATCGAGCGGGTCAGAGCCTACGAGCAGTACTTC. As protein: CAIERVRAYEQYF.

This clonotype has only a few counts. The V call is TRBV6-5, the J call TRBJ1-2, with D possibly matching TRBD1 (6 bases). Germline V gives CDR1 MNHEY, CDR2 SVGAGI. The CDR3 is made up of 14 amino acids. Trimming removed 0 bases at V and 4 bases at J, with 9 bases between. DNA for the CDR3: TGTGCCAGCAGTTACTCGGACAGAGCCTATGGCTACACCTTC. Amino acids: CASSYSDRAYGYTF.

The chain is built from TRBV9 and TRBJ1-6, with a tentative D call TRBD1 (6 bases). Between the trimmed V and J ends, which lost 0 bases and 5 bases, there was a span of 12 bases. The CDR3 loop spans 16 amino acids. The V gene's germline CDR1 is SGDLS and CDR2 YYNGEE. The CDR3 loop is CASSVAINRDNSPLHF. The CDR3 bases are TGTGCCAGCAGCGTAGCTATCAACAGGGATAATTCACCCCTCCACTTT. Together with reference TRBV9 and TRBJ1-6, the CDR3 gives the full variable domain: DSGVTQTPKHLITATGQRVTLRCSPRSGDLSVYWYQQSLDQGLQFLIQYYNGEERAKGNILERFSAQQFPDLHSELNLSSLELGDSALYFCASSVAINRDNSPLHFGNGTRLTVT.

V gene TRBV10-3 combines with J gene TRBJ2-1, with TRBD2 matching 8 bases. V lost 6 bases to trimming and J lost 5 bases; unmatched junction nucleotides: 3. From germline, CDR1 is ENHRY and CDR2 SYGVKD. This CDR3 is 13 amino acids long. The CDR3 nucleotides are TGTGCCATCAGCCGGACTAGCAACAATGAGCAGTTCTTC. This codes for CAISRTSNNEQFF.

This clonotype was counted between two and nine times. The chain uses TRBV7-9 and TRBJ1-4, with D possibly TRBD1 on 6 matching bases. The germline V and J ends were trimmed by 5 bases and 5 bases, with 18 bases remaining between them. CDR3 length: 16 amino acids. Germline lookup yields CDR1 SEHNR and CDR2 FQNEAQ (reference sequence). The chain's CDR3 is CASSGMVGQPNEKLFF. CDR3 nucleotide sequence: TGTGCCAGCAGCGGGATGGTAGGACAGCCCAATGAAAAACTGTTTTTT.

The genes are TRBV19 and TRBJ2-1; tentatively, D is TRBD2 (5 bases). V shed 4 bases and J shed 7 bases, with 11 bases lying between them. Germline V gene sequence: CDR1 LNHDA, CDR2 SQIVND (reference sequence). The CDR3 is 13 amino acids. This CDR3 is CASSTTKRNEQFF. The CDR3 DNA reads as TGTGCCAGTAGTACGACTAAGCGGAATGAGCAGTTCTTC.

At least ten counts were recorded for this clonotype. The chain employs TRBV4-1 and TRBJ2-5; D is perhaps TRBD2 (6 bases). V lost 1 base and J lost 1, with 13 bases in between. Germline-derived CDR1 and CDR2 are MGHRA and YSYEKL. The CDR3 contains 16 residues. The CDR3 is CASSQGYLAAQETQYF. Here the CDR3 DNA reads TGCGCCAGCAGCCAAGGATACTTAGCGGCCCAAGAGACCCAGTACTTC.

This clonotype was observed a few times. The genes are TRBV5-6 and TRBJ2-1, with 12 bases aligning to TRBD2. This CDR3 has 20 amino acids. Trimming at V came to 1 base and at J to 4 bases, leaving 15 bases not matched to a gene. From germline, CDR1 is SGHDT and CDR2 YYEEEE. CDR3 protein: CASSLTDRLAGDARYNEQFF. For the CDR3, the DNA is TGTGCCAGCAGCTTGACAGACCGACTAGCGGGAGACGCCAGATACAATGAGCAGTTCTTC.

This clonotype was seen only a few times. The chain employs TRBV25-1 and TRBJ2-5, with 10 bases fitting TRBD2. From germline, CDR1 is MGHDK and CDR2 SYGVNS. The V and J ends lost 5 bases and 9 bases, in that order; junction bases with no gene match: 12. The CDR3 is 15 residues long. Here the CDR3 reads CASSQTSGRGRSQYF. For the CDR3, the DNA is TGTGCCAGCAGTCAGACTAGCGGGCGAGGCCGGTCCCAGTACTTC.

The V and J genes are TRBV12-3 or TRBV12-4 and TRBJ1-2; 7 nucleotides align to TRBD1. The CDR3 spans 14 residues. V lost 1 base and J lost 6; bases outside the gene matches: 5. The CDR3 nucleotides read TGTGCCAGCAGTTTAGGACAGGGATGGGATGGCTACACCTTC. Amino acids: CASSLGQGWDGYTF.

This rearrangement joins TRBV7-9 to TRBJ1-2; D gene ambiguous. Germline CDR1 is SEHNR and CDR2 is FQNEAQ (reference sequence). The CDR3 runs 15 residues. The ends were cut back, 0 bases at V and 2 bases at J, with 10 bases in the middle. The CDR3 region has the DNA TGTGCCAGCAGCTTAGCAGATTTACAGAACTATGGCTACACCTTC. Translated: CASSLADLQNYGYTF.

This clonotype occurred a few times. CDR3: CSVQRTVTDTQYF. The CDR3 nucleotides are TGCAGCGTTCAAAGGACAGTCACAGATACGCAGTATTTT. The chain combines TRBV29-1 with TRBJ2-3, with D maybe TRBD1 (6 bases). CDR3 size: 13 residues. CDR1 SQVTM and CDR2 ANQGSEA come from the germline V gene. The ends were cut back, 5 bases at V and 2 bases at J, with 11 bases in the middle.

The chain uses TRBV12-3 or TRBV12-4 and TRBJ2-1; 9 bases map to TRBD2. This CDR3 region has 15 residues. The V segment lost 4 bases and the J segment 7 bases; nucleotides outside the gene matches: 8. The CDR3 sequence is CASSSLAGLGNEQFF. As DNA, the CDR3 is TGTGCCAGCAGTTCGCTAGCGGGACTTGGGAATGAGCAGTTCTTC.

This clonotype was seen just once. The chain combines TRBV20-1 with TRBJ1-3; weak D call: TRBD1 (6 bases). CDR1 and CDR2 (germline): DFQATT, SNEGSKA (reference sequence). This CDR3 is 16 amino acids long. Deletions cut 1 base from V and 2 bases from J, with 15 bases between. The CDR3: CSARGGRDTTGNTIYF. CDR3 sequence (DNA): TGCAGTGCTAGAGGAGGCCGGGACACAACTGGAAACACCATATATTTT.

The gene calls are TRBV7-8 and TRBJ2-1; the D gene is possibly TRBD2 (6 bases). Germline V gene data show CDR1 as SGHVS and CDR2 as FQNEAQ. This CDR3 spans 15 amino acids. Trimming took off 1 base at V and 5 bases at J, with 12 bases between the two ends. This chain's CDR3 is CASSLDGRRDNEQFF. CDR3 DNA sequence: TGTGCCAGCAGCTTAGATGGGAGGAGGGACAATGAGCAGTTCTTC.

This clonotype turned up a few times. The J gene is TRBJ1-5, the V gene TRBV27; no firm D call. The CDR3 has 13 amino acids. CDR1 and CDR2 from the germline V gene are MNHEY and SMNVEV (reference sequence). V gave up 4 bases and J gave up 1 base, with 5 bases separating them. DNA of the CDR3: TGTGCCAGCAGTTACCTAAGCAATCAGCCCCAGCATTTT. It codes for CASSYLSNQPQHF.

Worth noting for this clonotype: With a much larger clone just one base away, this may be a read error. This chain joins TRBV5-5 and TRBJ2-5; TRBD1 matches 7 bases. Germline V gives CDR1 SGHKS, CDR2 YYEKEE (reference sequence). The CDR3 is made up of 16 amino acids. The CDR3 sequence: CTSSRRGETGRETQYF. CDR3 in DNA: TGTACCAGCAGCCGACGGGGAGAGACAGGGCGGGAGACCCAGTACTTC.

A few counts support this clonotype. The chain uses TRBV3-1 and TRBJ2-1; 7 bases match TRBD2. This CDR3 has 17 residues. Germline V gene data show CDR1 as LGHDT and CDR2 as YNNKEL (reference sequence). The V segment lost 1 base and the J segment 0 bases; nucleotides outside the gene matches: 6. The DNA of the CDR3 is TGTGCCAGCAGCCAAGGGTCTAGCGGACTCTCCTACAATGAGCAGTTCTTC. Protein sequence: CASSQGSSGLSYNEQFF.